The 4 T cell receptor beta chains below all came from one sample that was sequenced in a study of cytomegalovirus exposure and HLA in healthy donors. 60 Vbeta and 13 Jbeta primers were used in PCR. The protocol was immunoSEQ multiplex PCR, while the TCRdb copy is restricted to in-frame clones and leaves out a portion. Its table lists about 51,000 clones. Sequencing input: PBMCs. All receptors come from a female donor in good health and CMV-seronegative.

The chain joins TRBV5-1 to TRBJ1-1; possible D gene TRBD1, 5 bases. Trimming pared 3 bases from V and 7 bases from J, leaving 13 bases between. Germline assignment: CDR1 SGHRS and CDR2 YFSETQ. The CDR3 loop spans 13 amino acids. CDR3 in DNA: TGCGCCAGCAGCTGGGGGACCGGGGGTGAAGCTTTCTTT. This sequence encodes CASSWGTGGEAFF.

Note on this clone: At one end, the junction sequence differs from germline, possibly due to a read error. This chain links TRBV5-6 with TRBJ1-2; D may be TRBD1 (6 bases). Per the germline V gene, CDR1 is SGHDT and CDR2 is YYEEEE. CDR3 length: 12 amino acids. CDR3 sequence reads: CASSLAAGTLSF. Here the CDR3 DNA reads TGTGCCAGCAGCTTGGCGGCCGGGACATTATCCTTC.

J is TRBJ1-1 and V is TRBV5-4; TRBD1 is a possible D gene (6 bases). Trimming stripped 4 bases from V and 1 base from J, with 8 bases between. The CDR3 is 13 amino acids. Germline CDR1 is SGHNT and CDR2 is YYREEE (reference sequence). CDR3: CASSRGGNTEAFF. DNA for the CDR3: TGTGCCAGCAGCAGGGGGGGGAACACTGAAGCTTTCTTT.

The chain employs TRBV2 and TRBJ2-1; 12 bases line up with TRBD2. Germline loops: CDR1 SNHLY, CDR2 FYNNEI. This CDR3 is 16 amino acids long. The V gene end was trimmed by 6 bases and the J gene end by 6 bases; junction bases not matched to a gene: 9. The CDR3 region is CASSPRLAGVFNEQFF. DNA of the CDR3: TGTGCCAGCAGCCCAAGACTAGCGGGAGTATTCAATGAGCAGTTCTTC.